The rows below give T cell receptor beta chains drawn from one sample of a study of OX40 agonist ivuxolimab in advanced cancers. Sequencing used immunoSEQ multiplex PCR; TCRdb keeps in-frame clones, though not all of them. Of 55,000 to 80,000 clones in the sample, approximately 79% were seen once. Sequences were derived from CD4+ or CD8+ T cells sorted from blood, sampled in a trial of the OX40 agonist ivuxolimab. These receptors originate from an adult with an advanced solid tumor such as melanoma, head and neck, liver or kidney cancer. CDR3s include the opening cysteine and the closing phenylalanine or tryptophan. A D gene is named only where the DNA matches it firmly. Size tells how often a clone was seen (once, few, many) or the class of an expanded clone, and some rows leave it out.

V,size,D,J,DNA,CDR3
TRBV4-2,medium-sized,-,TRBJ1-4,TGTGCCAGCAGCCATAACGATCCGGGGGGAAATGAAAAACTGTTTTTT,CASSHNDPGGNEKLFF
TRBV28,few,-,TRBJ2-6,TGTGCCAGCAGTTTAAGGCGGTCCTACTCTGGGGCCAACGTCCTGACTTTC,CASSLRRSYSGANVLTF
TRBV7-2,-,TRBD2,TRBJ2-7,TGTGCCAGCAGCTTAGGACTAGCGGGAGTAGGCGAGCAGTACTTC,CASSLGLAGVGEQYF
TRBV7-2,-,-,TRBJ1-1,TGTGCCAGCAGCCCCCAGGTTTCAGCTTTCTTT,CASSPQVSAFF
TRBV7-3,-,-,TRBJ2-7,TGTGCCAGCAGCTTAAATCCGGGAGCGCCCTACGAGCAGTACTTC,CASSLNPGAPYEQYF
TRBV7-9,-,-,TRBJ2-3,TGTGCCAGCGGGAGGGCGGGGGCCACAGATACGCAGTATTTT,CASGRAGATDTQYF
TRBV5-6,-,TRBD1,TRBJ2-7,TGTGCCAGCAGCTTGAGGGACAGGGAGTACTTC,CASSLRDREYF
TRBV7-2,-,-,TRBJ2-3,TGTGCCAGCAGCTTAAAGGCCGGGAGCGGTCTTTCCTACACAGATACGCAGTATTTT,CASSLKAGSGLSYTDTQYF
TRBV30,-,TRBD2,TRBJ2-7,TGTGCCTGGAGTGGGACTAGCGGACCAACCACCTACGAGCAGTACTTC,CAWSGTSGPTTYEQYF
TRBV30,-,-,TRBJ2-1,TGTGCCTCAGACAGAAAGGCGTACAATGAGCAGTTCTTC,CASDRKAYNEQFF
TRBV10-3,-,-,TRBJ1-6,TGTGCCATCAGTGAGTCCCGGTACAGGGATAGGGATTCACCCCTCCACTTT,CAISESRYRDRDSPLHF
TRBV7-6,-,TRBD2,TRBJ2-7,TGTGCCAGCAGCTTAGCGCTTCAGCTAGCGGGAGACTACGAGCAGTACTTC,CASSLALQLAGDYEQYF
TRBV9,-,TRBD2,TRBJ2-3,TGTGCCAGCAGCGAGGCCCTTAGCGGGAGGGCCACAGATACGCAGTATTTT,CASSEALSGRATDTQYF
TRBV5-8,-,-,TRBJ1-2,TGTGCCAGCAGCTCCGGCCGGCACACCTTC,CASSSGRHTF
TRBV19,-,-,TRBJ1-2,TGTGCCAGTAGTACGGACGGGGCGACTGGCGGCTACACCTTC,CASSTDGATGGYTF
TRBV6-5,-,-,TRBJ1-3,TGTGCCAGCAGTTACTCGGGACGGGTCTCTGGAAACACCATATATTTT,CASSYSGRVSGNTIYF
TRBV5-6,-,-,TRBJ1-2,TGTGCCAGCAGCTACACATCATCGGGACCACCTGGCTACACCTTC,CASSYTSSGPPGYTF
TRBV27,many,-,TRBJ1-5,TGTGCCAGCAGTTTATCAGGCAAGGGCGTGAGCAATCAGCCCCAGCATTTT,CASSLSGKGVSNQPQHF
TRBV18,few,TRBD1,TRBJ1-1,TGTGCCAGCTCACCCCGGACAGGGGGAGAGGGCACTGAAGCTTTCTTT,CASSPRTGGEGTEAFF
TRBV30,-,TRBD1,TRBJ2-3,TGTGCCTGGGGCCGCGGACAGGGTGGGCAGTATTTT,CAWGRGQGGQYF
TRBV19,-,-,TRBJ2-7,TGTGCCAGTAGTATGGAGGGGACAACCTACGAGCAGTACTTC,CASSMEGTTYEQYF
TRBV19,once,-,TRBJ2-1,TGTGCCAGTAGTATCTCCAGCTACAATGAGCAGTTCTTC,CASSISSYNEQFF
TRBV5-1,-,-,TRBJ2-3,TGCGCCAGCAGCTTGGGCTTCGGGGGCGGGAGCACAGATACGCAGTATTTT,CASSLGFGGGSTDTQYF
TRBV11-2,-,TRBD1,TRBJ1-1,TGTGCCAGCAGCTTAGAAGCAGGGGGAAACACTGAAGCTTTCTTT,CASSLEAGGNTEAFF
TRBV7-9,-,-,TRBJ1-2,TGTGCCAGCAGAAGGGGCGGGAACCCAGCCGGTGGCTACACCTTC,CASRRGGNPAGGYTF
TRBV7-2,-,-,TRBJ2-7,TGTGCCAGCAGCTTATTTTCCAGACGGTCTCACGAGCAGTACTTC,CASSLFSRRSHEQYF
TRBV6-1,-,-,TRBJ2-2,TGTGCCAGCACTAGATACACCGGGGAGCTGTTTTTT,CASTRYTGELFF
TRBV13,-,-,TRBJ1-3,TGTGCCAGCAGCCCGGACAGTTCAAACACCATATATTTT,CASSPDSSNTIYF
TRBV11-1,-,-,TRBJ2-4,TGTGCCAGCGGATCACAGTTTAGCAAGGCCAAAAACATTCAGTACTTC,CASGSQFSKAKNIQYF
TRBV2,-,TRBD2,TRBJ2-5,TGTGCCAGCTCTCCAGGCGTGACTAGCGGGAGGTGGGGTCGAGAGACCCAGTACTTC,CASSPGVTSGRWGRETQYF
TRBV28,-,-,TRBJ2-2,TGTGCCAGCAGGACAGGGAACACCGGGGAGCTGTTTTTT,CASRTGNTGELFF
TRBV11-3,-,-,TRBJ2-7,TGTGCCAGCAGCCAAGGGGGGCTAGCCTACGAGCAGTACTTC,CASSQGGLAYEQYF
TRBV10-3,-,TRBD1,TRBJ2-7,TGTGCCATCAGGCCGGGACAGTCCTCCTACGAGCAGTACTTC,CAIRPGQSSYEQYF
TRBV14,-,-,TRBJ2-5,TGTGCCAGCAGCCAAGGCCAGCGGTCCTCTCAAGAGACCCAGTACTTC,CASSQGQRSSQETQYF
TRBV29-1,-,-,TRBJ1-2,TGCAGCGTTGAAGGGTTCTATGGCTACACCTTC,CSVEGFYGYTF
TRBV6-5,few,TRBD2,TRBJ2-4,TGTGCCAGCAGGTTCACGGGGGGGGAGAACATTCAGTACTTC,CASRFTGGENIQYF
TRBV7-2,-,TRBD1,TRBJ1-4,TGTGCCAGCAGCCAACAGGGGGCCGGGGAAAAACTGTTTTTT,CASSQQGAGEKLFF
TRBV5-1,-,-,TRBJ1-4,TGCGCCAGCAGCTTGCAGGGAGGTGGCGAAAAACTGTTTTTT,CASSLQGGGEKLFF
TRBV4-1,-,-,TRBJ1-1,TGCGCCAGCAGCCAAACAAGAGGGAAGGGGGCTGAAGCTTTCTTT,CASSQTRGKGAEAFF
TRBV12-5,-,-,TRBJ2-3,TGTGCTAGTGGTCCCGGGCTGACTAACACAGATACGCAGTATTTT,CASGPGLTNTDTQYF
TRBV5-4,-,-,TRBJ2-5,TGTGCCAGCAGCAGGGGGAGGGACCAAGAGACCCAGTACTTC,CASSRGRDQETQYF
TRBV10-2,-,-,TRBJ1-2,TGCGCCAGCAGCGGGCTGAACTATGGCTACACCTTC,CASSGLNYGYTF
TRBV5-1,-,-,TRBJ1-5,TGCGCCAGCAGCTACAAGGGAGGGGATCAGCCCCAGCATTTT,CASSYKGGDQPQHF
TRBV9,few,-,TRBJ1-3,TGTGCCAGCAGCGTAGCCTCTACAGGTGTTCCCTCTGGAAACACCATATATTTT,CASSVASTGVPSGNTIYF
TRBV4-3,-,-,TRBJ2-7,TGCGCCAGCAGCCATGGTTACAGGGCACTAGGCGAGCAGTACTTC,CASSHGYRALGEQYF